This passage covers 12 T cell receptor beta chains from one sample sequenced in a study of shared clonotypes between healthy human individuals. Sequencing was performed with immunoSEQ multiplex PCR; in TCRdb, only in-frame clones are kept and a portion is missing. The sample lists hundreds of thousands of clones; about 80% were seen once. Sequenced sample: PBMCs. These receptors originate from a woman aged 40-49 years in good health. Some clones in this sample may be carry-over from other donors' samples.

CDR3 sequence (DNA): TGTGCCAGCAGTCCGATGTGGGATGAGCAGTTCTTC. This codes for CASSPMWDEQFF. The rearrangement links TRBV2 to TRBJ2-1, with D uncertain. V gave up 5 bases and J gave up 8 bases, with 10 bases separating them. The CDR3 loop spans 12 amino acids. Per the germline V gene, CDR1 is SNHLY and CDR2 is FYNNEI.

Only one count was recorded for this clone. The chain carries TRBV6-5 and TRBJ2-7; 9 bases are a match to TRBD1. The V gene's germline CDR1 is MNHEY and CDR2 SVGAGI. Trimming at V came to 5 bases and at J to 2 bases, leaving 7 bases not matched to a gene. The CDR3 runs 15 residues. The CDR3 sequence: CASSLGQGTTYEQYF. In DNA, the CDR3 is TGTGCCAGCAGTCTGGGACAGGGCACGACCTACGAGCAGTACTTC.

V and J are TRBV2 and TRBJ2-1, with D perhaps TRBD2 (6 bases). This CDR3 spans 14 amino acids. Germline CDR1 SNHLY, CDR2 FYNNEI. V lost 6 bases and J 8 bases, leaving 17 bases between the germline ends. CDR3 DNA: TGTGCCAGCAGGGAGGACTACCAGGGCGATGAGCAGTTCTTC. Residues: CASREDYQGDEQFF.

This chain uses TRBV5-6 with TRBJ2-5, with no clear D. V was clipped by 0 bases and J by 2 bases, with 8 bases between them. Germline loops: CDR1 SGHDT, CDR2 YYEEEE. This CDR3 has 14 amino acids. The CDR3, as DNA: TGTGCCAGCAGCTTGGGGGGTGGACAAGAGACCCAGTACTTC. Its translation: CASSLGGGQETQYF.

The V gene is TRBV20-1, the J gene TRBJ2-7; tentative D call: TRBD1 (5 bases). The CDR3 extends over 11 amino acids. V lost 6 bases and J 9 bases, leaving 15 bases between the germline ends. Germline V gives CDR1 DFQATT, CDR2 SNEGSKA (reference sequence). The DNA of the CDR3 is TGCAGTGCCCACGACAGCGCAAGGCAGTACTTC. It is translated as CSAHDSARQYF.

The chain is built from TRBV27 and TRBJ2-3; TRBD2 matches at 7 bases. Germline V CDR1 and CDR2: MNHEY, SMNVEV (reference sequence). The trim removed 8 bases at V and 2 bases at J, leaving 13 bases unmatched. The CDR3 is 16 residues long. Here the CDR3 DNA reads TGTGCCAGCCGCGAGATGGGGCTAGCGGCCACAGATACGCAGTATTTT. Translating it yields CASREMGLAATDTQYF.

Remarks on this clone: The same CDR3 is also encoded by other DNA sequences in this sample. The J gene is TRBJ2-1, the V gene TRBV28; D is undetermined. CDR1 is MDHEN, CDR2 SYDVKM, per germline. CDR3 size: 11 residues. V was clipped by 2 bases and J by 10 bases, with 6 bases between them. For the CDR3, the DNA is TGTGCCAGCAGTTTAGGGTTAGAGCAGTTCTTC. Its translation: CASSLGLEQFF. Supplemented by reference TRBV28 and TRBJ2-1, the full variable domain reads DVKVTQSSRYLVKRTGEKVFLECVQDMDHENMFWYRQDPGLGLRLIYFSYDVKMKEKGDIPEGYSVSREKKERFSLILESASTNQTSMYLCASSLGLEQFFGPGTRLTVL.

The chain carries TRBV29-1 and TRBJ2-2; perhaps TRBD1 as D (5 bases). CDR3 size: 16 residues. From germline, CDR1 is SQVTM and CDR2 ANQGSEA. Trimming removed 0 bases from V and 1 base from J, with 12 bases in between. The CDR3 region is CSVEDGGRVNTGELFF. CDR3 DNA: TGCAGCGTTGAAGATGGCGGCAGGGTGAACACCGGGGAGCTGTTTTTT.

The chain couples TRBV5-1 to TRBJ2-3; D is unclear. The germline CDR1 and CDR2 sequences are SGHRS and YFSETQ. There are 16 residues in the CDR3. Trimming pared 5 bases from V and 5 bases from J, leaving 21 bases between. The CDR3 bases are TGCGCCAGCAGACACTGGGCCCTTTCCGAAGGAGATACGCAGTATTTT. Its protein product is CASRHWALSEGDTQYF.

The chain has TRBV28 and TRBJ2-7; 7 bases are shared with TRBD1. The CDR3 has 14 residues. Losses at the gene ends were 4 bases for V and 3 bases for J; bases not matched to a gene: 6. CDR1 is MDHEN and CDR2 is SYDVKM in the germline V gene. CDR3 amino acids: CASSSPGTVYEQYF. The CDR3 DNA follows: TGTGCCAGCAGTTCTCCCGGGACAGTCTACGAGCAGTACTTC.

This clone appeared a single time. The chain is built from TRBV6-5 and TRBJ1-1; no firm D call. The CDR3 runs 14 residues. Trimming cost V 0 bases and J 3 bases, with 8 bases left between them. Germline CDR1 and CDR2: MNHEY and SVGAGI. CDR3 DNA: TGTGCCAGCAGTTACTCGAGGGTGGACACTGAAGCTTTCTTT. It yields the protein CASSYSRVDTEAFF.

The chain employs TRBV6-5 and TRBJ2-1; 8 bases align to TRBD1. CDR3 length: 14 residues. V was clipped by 6 bases and J by 8 bases; unmatched bases: 9. Germline CDR1 reads MNHEY; CDR2 reads SVGAGI. The CDR3 here is CASRALDRVDEQFF. DNA of the CDR3: TGTGCCAGCAGAGCCTTGGACAGGGTGGATGAGCAGTTCTTC.